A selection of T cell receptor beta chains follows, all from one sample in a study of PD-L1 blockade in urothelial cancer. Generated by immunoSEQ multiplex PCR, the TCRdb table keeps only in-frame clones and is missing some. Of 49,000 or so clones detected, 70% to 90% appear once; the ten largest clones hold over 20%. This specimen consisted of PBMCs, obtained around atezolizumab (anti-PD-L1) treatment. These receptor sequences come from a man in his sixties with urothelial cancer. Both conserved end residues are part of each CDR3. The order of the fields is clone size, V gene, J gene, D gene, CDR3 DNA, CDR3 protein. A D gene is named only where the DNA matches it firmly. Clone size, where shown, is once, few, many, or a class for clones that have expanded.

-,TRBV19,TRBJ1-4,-,TGTGCCAGCAGCCAGGGCGGTGAAAAACTGTTTTTT,CASSQGGEKLFF
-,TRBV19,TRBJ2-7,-,TGTGCCAGTAGTTCGGGGGCCTACGAGCAGTACTTC,CASSSGAYEQYF
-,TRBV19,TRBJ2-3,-,TGTGCCAGTAGTATAGACAGGGTACTCACAGATACGCAGTATTTT,CASSIDRVLTDTQYF
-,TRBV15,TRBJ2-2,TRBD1,TGTGCCACCAGCAGAGATAATAGGGGGCAGAGCGGGGAGCTGTTTTTT,CATSRDNRGQSGELFF
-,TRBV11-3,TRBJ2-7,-,TGTGCCAGCAGCTTGGGAGGATACTCCTACGAGCAGTACTTC,CASSLGGYSYEQYF
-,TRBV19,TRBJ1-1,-,TGTGCCAGTAGTAAGCCGTCCATAGGGGACACTGAAGCTTTCTTT,CASSKPSIGDTEAFF
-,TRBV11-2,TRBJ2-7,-,TGTGCCAGCAGCTTAAGTCAGGGTATATACTACGAGCAGTACTTC,CASSLSQGIYYEQYF
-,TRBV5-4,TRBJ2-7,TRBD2,TGTGCCAGCAGCCTAGCGGGGGGGCCGTACGAGCAGTACTTC,CASSLAGGPYEQYF
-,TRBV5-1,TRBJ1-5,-,TGCGCCAGCAGCTTTGGCGGCAGCAATCAGCCCCAGCATTTT,CASSFGGSNQPQHF
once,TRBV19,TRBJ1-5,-,TGTGCCAGTACCCCGGACAGTTCCTATCAGCCCCAGCATTTT,CASTPDSSYQPQHF
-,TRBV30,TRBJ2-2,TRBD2,TGTGCCTGGAGTGGACCCGCGGGGGGGTTTGCGAACACCGGGGAGCTGTTTTTT,CAWSGPAGGFANTGELFF
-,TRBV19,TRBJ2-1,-,TGTGCCAGTAGTAATAGCCGCGGGAACTCCTACAATGAGCAGTTCTTC,CASSNSRGNSYNEQFF
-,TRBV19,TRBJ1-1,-,TGTGCCAGTAGTGCAATGGGGAGCACTGAAGCTTTCTTT,CASSAMGSTEAFF
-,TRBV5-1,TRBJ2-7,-,TGCGCCAGCAGCTTGGTGGCAGGCGAGCAGTACTTC,CASSLVAGEQYF
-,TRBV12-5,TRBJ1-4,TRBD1,TGTGCTAGTGGTTTAAGAACCTCAGGGGGCACGGGAGGAAAACTGTTTTTT,CASGLRTSGGTGGKLFF
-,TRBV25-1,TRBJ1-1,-,TGTGCCAGCAGTCCCCTTACAGGCCTGAACACTGAAGCTTTCTTT,CASSPLTGLNTEAFF
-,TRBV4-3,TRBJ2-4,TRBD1,TGCGCCAGCAGCCGCACAGGGGACGCCAAAAACATTCAGTACTTC,CASSRTGDAKNIQYF
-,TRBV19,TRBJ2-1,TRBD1,TGTGCCAGTAGTATTCAGGGGGATTACAATGAGCAGTTCTTC,CASSIQGDYNEQFF
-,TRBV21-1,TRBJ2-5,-,TGTGCCAGCAGCGTCCCGGGACAGGGGGCATCGGGCACGAAGACCCAGTACTTC,CASSVPGQGASGTKTQYF
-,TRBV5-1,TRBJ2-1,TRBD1,TGCGCCAGCAGCCGAGACAGGGGAGGCAATGAGCAGTTCTTC,CASSRDRGGNEQFF
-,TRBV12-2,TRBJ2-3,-,TGTGCAAGTCGCTTAGAACAGGCACCTTTCACAGATACGCAGTATTTT,CASRLEQAPFTDTQYF
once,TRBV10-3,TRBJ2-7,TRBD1,TGTGCCATCAGGCCTAAACAGACAGGGGAGTACGAGCAGTACTTC,CAIRPKQTGEYEQYF
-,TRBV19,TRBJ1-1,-,TGTGCCAGTAGTATGGTGCCCCCTCCGGGCGGGACTGAAGCTTTCTTT,CASSMVPPPGGTEAFF
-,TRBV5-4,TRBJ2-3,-,TGTGCCAGCAGCCTAAGCACAGATACGCAGTATTTT,CASSLSTDTQYF
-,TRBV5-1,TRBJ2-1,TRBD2,TGCGCCAGCAGCCCGGGACTAGCGGGATCCAATGAGCAGTTCTTC,CASSPGLAGSNEQFF
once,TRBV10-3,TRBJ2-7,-,TGTGCCATCAGTGAGTCGACAGGTTTCGCCTACGAGCAGTACTTC,CAISESTGFAYEQYF
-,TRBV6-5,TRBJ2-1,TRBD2,TGTGCCAGCAGATTTAGCGGGAGTCCTTCAGATGAGCAGTTCTTC,CASRFSGSPSDEQFF
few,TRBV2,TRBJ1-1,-,TGTGCCAGCAGTGGGACCCCGGGAACTGAAGCTTTCTTT,CASSGTPGTEAFF
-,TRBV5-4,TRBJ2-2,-,TGTGCCAGCAGCTTGTCTGCCGGGGAGCTGTTTTTT,CASSLSAGELFF
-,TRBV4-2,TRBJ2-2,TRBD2,TGTGCCAGCAGCCCGTTTAAGCGGGAAGCGGGAGTCACCGGGGAGCTGTTTTTT,CASSPFKREAGVTGELFF
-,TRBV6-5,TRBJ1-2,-,TGTGCCAGCAGTCAAGGGGTCGGCTACACCTTC,CASSQGVGYTF